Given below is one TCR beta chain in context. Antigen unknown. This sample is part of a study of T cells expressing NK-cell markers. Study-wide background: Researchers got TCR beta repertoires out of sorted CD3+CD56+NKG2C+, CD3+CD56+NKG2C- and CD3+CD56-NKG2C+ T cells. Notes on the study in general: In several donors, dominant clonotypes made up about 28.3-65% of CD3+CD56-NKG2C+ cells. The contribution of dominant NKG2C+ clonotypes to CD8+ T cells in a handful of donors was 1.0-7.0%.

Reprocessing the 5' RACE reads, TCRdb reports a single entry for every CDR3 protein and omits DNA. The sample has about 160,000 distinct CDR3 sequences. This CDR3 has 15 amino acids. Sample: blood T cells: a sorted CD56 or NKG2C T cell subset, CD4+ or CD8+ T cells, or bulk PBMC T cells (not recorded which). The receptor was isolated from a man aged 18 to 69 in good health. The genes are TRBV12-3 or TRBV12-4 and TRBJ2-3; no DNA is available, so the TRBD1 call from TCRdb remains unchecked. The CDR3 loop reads CASSSLRQGTDTQYF.